This T cell receptor beta chain stems from a study of T cells in Graves' hyperthyroidism and ophthalmopathy. This clonotype was seen at least ten times. The antigen remains unidentified. Graves' hyperthyroidism is called stable when ophthalmopathy does not progress within 18 months. Overall study findings and caveats: Most expanded thyroid clonotypes above 0.001 recurred in blood.

The source material, RNA transcripts, was used to amplify TCR beta CDR3 regions. HTBI primers were the set used in a first-round RT-PCR of the TCR CDR3. TCRdb used MiXCR to reprocess the multiplex PCR reads, holding one entry per CDR3 protein. The sample carries about 320,000 distinct CDR3 sequences, around 17% recorded once. With V trimmed by 8 bases and J by 7 bases, 7 bases remained unmatched. In germline, CDR1 is MNHNS, CDR2 SASEGT. The CDR3 has 13 amino acids. This chain uses TRBV6-1 with TRBJ1-5; TRBD1 matches at 8 bases. The source of this sequence is a man in his thirties or forties with Graves' hyperthyroidism. Sequenced material: blood. This CDR3 reads CASHGQGWQPQHF. The CDR3 bases are TGTGCCAGCCACGGACAGGGCTGGCAGCCCCAGCATTTT.